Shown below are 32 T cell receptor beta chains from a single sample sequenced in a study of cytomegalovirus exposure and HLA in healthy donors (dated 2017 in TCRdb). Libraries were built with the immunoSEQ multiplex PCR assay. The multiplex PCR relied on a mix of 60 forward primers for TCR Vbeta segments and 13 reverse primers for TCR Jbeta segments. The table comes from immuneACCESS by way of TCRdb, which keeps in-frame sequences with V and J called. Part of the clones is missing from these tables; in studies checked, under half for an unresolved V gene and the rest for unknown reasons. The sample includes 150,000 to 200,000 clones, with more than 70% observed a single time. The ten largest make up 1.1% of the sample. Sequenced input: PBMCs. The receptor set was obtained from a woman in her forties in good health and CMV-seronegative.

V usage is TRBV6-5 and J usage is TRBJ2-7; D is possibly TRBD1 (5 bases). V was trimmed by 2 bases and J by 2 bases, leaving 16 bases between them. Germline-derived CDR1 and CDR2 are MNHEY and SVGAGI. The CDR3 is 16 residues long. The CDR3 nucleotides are TGTGCCAGCAGTTACGGACAACGAACGGTCACCTACGAGCAGTACGTC. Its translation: CASSYGQRTVTYEQYV.

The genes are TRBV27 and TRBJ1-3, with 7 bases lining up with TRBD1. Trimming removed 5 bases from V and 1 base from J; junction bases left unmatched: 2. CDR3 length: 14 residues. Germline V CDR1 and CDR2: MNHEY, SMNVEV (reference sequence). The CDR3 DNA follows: TGTGCCAGCAGTCTACAGGGGTCTGGAAACACCATATATTTT. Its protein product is CASSLQGSGNTIYF.

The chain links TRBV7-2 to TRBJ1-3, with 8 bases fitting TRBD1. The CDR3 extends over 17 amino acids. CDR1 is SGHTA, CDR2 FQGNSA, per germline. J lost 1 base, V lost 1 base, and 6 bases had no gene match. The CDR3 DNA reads TGTGCCAGCAGCTTAGGCGGCAGGGGGCGATCTGGAAACACCATATATTTT. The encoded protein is CASSLGGRGRSGNTIYF.

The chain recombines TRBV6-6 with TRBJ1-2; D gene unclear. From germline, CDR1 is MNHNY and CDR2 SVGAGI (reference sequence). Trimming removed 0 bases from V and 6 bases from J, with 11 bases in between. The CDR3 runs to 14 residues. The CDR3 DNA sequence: TGTGCCAGCAGTTACTCGACAACCTCACATGGCTACACCTTC. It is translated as CASSYSTTSHGYTF.

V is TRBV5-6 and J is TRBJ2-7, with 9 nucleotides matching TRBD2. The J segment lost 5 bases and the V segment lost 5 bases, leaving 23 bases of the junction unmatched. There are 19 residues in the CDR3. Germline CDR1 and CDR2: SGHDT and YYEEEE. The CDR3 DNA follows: TGTGCCAGCAGGCCACCCGGGACCGCAGGCGGGAGGGCCGGGAACGAGCAGTACTTC. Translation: CASRPPGTAGGRAGNEQYF.

CDR3 protein: CASSRDSLSSYNEQFF. CDR3 bases: TGCGCCAGCAGCCGGGACTCATTGAGCTCCTACAATGAGCAGTTCTTC. V is TRBV5-1 and J is TRBJ2-1, with D perhaps TRBD2 (6 bases). V lost 4 bases and J 0 bases, leaving 14 bases between the germline ends. Germline V CDR1 and CDR2: SGHRS, YFSETQ. This CDR3 has 16 residues.

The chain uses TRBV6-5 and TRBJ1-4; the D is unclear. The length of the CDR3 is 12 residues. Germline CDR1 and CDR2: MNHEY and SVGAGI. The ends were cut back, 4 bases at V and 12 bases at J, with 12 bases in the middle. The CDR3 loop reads CASSLVALELFF. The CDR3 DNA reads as TGTGCCAGCAGTTTGGTAGCCTTAGAACTGTTTTTT.

CDR3 loop: CSVDRQVGETQYF. CDR3 in DNA: TGCAGCGTTGATCGCCAGGTAGGCGAGACCCAGTACTTC. The V gene is TRBV29-1, the J gene TRBJ2-5; D remains ambiguous. The CDR3 loop spans 13 amino acids. Deletions cut 3 bases from V and 5 bases from J, with 13 bases between. CDR1 SQVTM and CDR2 ANQGSEA come from the germline V gene.

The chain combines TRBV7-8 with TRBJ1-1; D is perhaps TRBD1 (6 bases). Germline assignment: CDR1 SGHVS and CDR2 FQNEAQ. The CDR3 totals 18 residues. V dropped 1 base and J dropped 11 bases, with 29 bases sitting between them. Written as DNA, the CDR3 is TGTGCCAGCAGCTTAGGTTCGGGACAACTCCCTACTCTTCTAAGGGCTTTCTTT. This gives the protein CASSLGSGQLPTLLRAFF.

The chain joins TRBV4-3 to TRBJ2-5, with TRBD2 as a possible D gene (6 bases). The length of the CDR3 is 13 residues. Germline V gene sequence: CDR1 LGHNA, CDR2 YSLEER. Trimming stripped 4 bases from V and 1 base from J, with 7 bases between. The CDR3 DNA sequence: TGCGCCAGCAGCCCGGGACTCCAAGAGACCCAGTACTTC. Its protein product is CASSPGLQETQYF.

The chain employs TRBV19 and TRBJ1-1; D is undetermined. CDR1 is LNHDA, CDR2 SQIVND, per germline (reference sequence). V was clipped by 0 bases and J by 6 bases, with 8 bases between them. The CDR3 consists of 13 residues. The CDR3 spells CASSIDRSAEAFF. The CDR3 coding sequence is TGTGCCAGTAGTATAGATCGGAGCGCTGAAGCTTTCTTT.

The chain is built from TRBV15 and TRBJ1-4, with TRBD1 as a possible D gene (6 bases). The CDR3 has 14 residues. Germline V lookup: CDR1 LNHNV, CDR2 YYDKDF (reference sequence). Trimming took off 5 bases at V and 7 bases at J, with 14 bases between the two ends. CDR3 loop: CATSQGQRIEKLFF. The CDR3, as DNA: TGTGCCACCAGCCAGGGACAACGGATTGAAAAACTGTTTTTT.

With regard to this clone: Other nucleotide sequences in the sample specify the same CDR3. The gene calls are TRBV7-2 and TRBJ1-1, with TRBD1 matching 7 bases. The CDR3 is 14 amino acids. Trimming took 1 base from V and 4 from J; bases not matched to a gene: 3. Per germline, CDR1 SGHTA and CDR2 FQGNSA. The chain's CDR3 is CASSLVPGGTEAFF. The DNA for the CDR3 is TGTGCCAGCAGCTTAGTGCCAGGGGGCACTGAAGCTTTCTTT.

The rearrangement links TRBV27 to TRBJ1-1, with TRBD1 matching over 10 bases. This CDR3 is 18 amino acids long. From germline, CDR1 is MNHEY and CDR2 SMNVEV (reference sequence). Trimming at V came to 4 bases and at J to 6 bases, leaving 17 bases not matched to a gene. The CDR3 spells CASSSPSRTGGGSSEAFF. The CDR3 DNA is TGTGCCAGCAGTTCCCCCTCCAGGACAGGGGGGGGGTCCTCTGAAGCTTTCTTT.

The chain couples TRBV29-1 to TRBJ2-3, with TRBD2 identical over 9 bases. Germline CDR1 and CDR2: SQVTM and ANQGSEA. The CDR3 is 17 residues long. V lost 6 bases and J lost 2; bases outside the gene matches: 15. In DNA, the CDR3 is TGCAGCGTGCGGGACCTCGGTACTAGCGGGTTCACAGATACGCAGTATTTT. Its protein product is CSVRDLGTSGFTDTQYF.

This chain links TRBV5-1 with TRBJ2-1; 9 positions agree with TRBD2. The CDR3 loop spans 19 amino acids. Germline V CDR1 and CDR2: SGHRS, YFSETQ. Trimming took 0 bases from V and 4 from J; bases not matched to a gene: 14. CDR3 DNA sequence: TGCGCCAGCAGCTTGGATGGCGGGAGGGCCCAAAGGAGGTACAATGAGCAGTTCTTC. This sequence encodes CASSLDGGRAQRRYNEQFF.

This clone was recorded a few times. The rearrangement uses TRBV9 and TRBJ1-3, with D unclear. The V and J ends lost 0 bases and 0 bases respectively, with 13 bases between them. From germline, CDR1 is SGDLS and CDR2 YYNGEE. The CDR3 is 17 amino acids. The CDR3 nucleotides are TGTGCCAGCAGCGTAGAGTTCGGCCGACTCTCTGGAAACACCATATATTTT. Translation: CASSVEFGRLSGNTIYF.

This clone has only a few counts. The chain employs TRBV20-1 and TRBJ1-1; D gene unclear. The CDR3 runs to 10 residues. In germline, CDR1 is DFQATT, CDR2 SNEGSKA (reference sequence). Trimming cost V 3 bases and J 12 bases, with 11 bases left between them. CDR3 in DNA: TGCAGTGCTAGGCCCGAGCAATCTTTCTTT. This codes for CSARPEQSFF.

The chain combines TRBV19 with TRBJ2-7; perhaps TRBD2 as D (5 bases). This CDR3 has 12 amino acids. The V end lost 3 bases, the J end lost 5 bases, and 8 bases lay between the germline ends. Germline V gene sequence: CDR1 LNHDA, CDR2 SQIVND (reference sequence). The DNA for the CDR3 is TGTGCCAGTAGTATCTCGGGAAACGAGCAGTACTTC. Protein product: CASSISGNEQYF.

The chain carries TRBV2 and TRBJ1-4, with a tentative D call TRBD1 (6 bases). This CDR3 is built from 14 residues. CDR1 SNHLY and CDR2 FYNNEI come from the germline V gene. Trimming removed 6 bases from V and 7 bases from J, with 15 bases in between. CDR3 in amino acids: CASSNGGAREKLFF. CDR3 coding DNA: TGTGCCAGCAGCAACGGGGGGGCGCGTGAAAAACTGTTTTTT. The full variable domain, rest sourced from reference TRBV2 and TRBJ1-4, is EPEVTQTPSHQVTQMGQEVILRCVPISNHLYFYWYRQILGQKVEFLVSFYNNEISEKSEIFDDQFSVERPDGSNFTLKIRSTKLEDSAMYFCASSNGGAREKLFFGSGTQLSVL.

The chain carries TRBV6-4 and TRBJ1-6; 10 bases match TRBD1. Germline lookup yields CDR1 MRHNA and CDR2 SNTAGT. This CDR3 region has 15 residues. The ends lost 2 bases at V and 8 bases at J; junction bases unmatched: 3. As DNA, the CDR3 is TGTGCCAGCAGTGACGGGGGGACAGGGGATTCACCCCTCCACTTT. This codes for CASSDGGTGDSPLHF.

CDR3 loop: CATSTPQRGHGEKLFF. In nucleotides, the CDR3 is TGTGCCACCAGCACTCCACAGAGGGGGCATGGGGAAAAACTGTTTTTT. The chain combines TRBV15 with TRBJ1-4; 7 bases fit TRBD1. From germline, CDR1 is LNHNV and CDR2 YYDKDF (reference sequence). The CDR3 covers 16 residues. With 4 bases clipped from V and 8 bases from J, the junction kept 13 bases outside the gene matches.

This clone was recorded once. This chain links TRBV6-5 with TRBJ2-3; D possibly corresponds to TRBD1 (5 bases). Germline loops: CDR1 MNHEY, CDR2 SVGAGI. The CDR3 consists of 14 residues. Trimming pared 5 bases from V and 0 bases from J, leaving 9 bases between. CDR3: CASSPGQSTDTQYF. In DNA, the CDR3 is TGTGCCAGCAGTCCCGGACAAAGCACAGATACGCAGTATTTT.

In DNA, the CDR3 is TGTGCCAGCAGCCCGGGCGGGGAGGCCAAAAACATTCAGTACTTC. Its protein product is CASSPGGEAKNIQYF. The chain is built from TRBV4-2 and TRBJ2-4, with a possible D match to TRBD2 (6 bases). V was trimmed by 4 bases and J by 1 base, leaving 11 bases between them. Per the germline V gene, CDR1 is LGHNA and CDR2 is YNFKEQ. The CDR3 covers 15 residues.

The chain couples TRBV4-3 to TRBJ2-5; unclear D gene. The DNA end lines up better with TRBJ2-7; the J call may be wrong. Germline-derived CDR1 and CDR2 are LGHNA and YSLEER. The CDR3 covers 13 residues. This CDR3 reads CASSPQPSYEQYF. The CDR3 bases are TGCGCCAGCAGCCCCCAACCCTCCTACGAGCAGTACTTC.

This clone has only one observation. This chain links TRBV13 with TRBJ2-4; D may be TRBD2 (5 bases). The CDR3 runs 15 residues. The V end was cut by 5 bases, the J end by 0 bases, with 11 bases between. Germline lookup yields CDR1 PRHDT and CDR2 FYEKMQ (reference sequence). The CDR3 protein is CASSARDLAKNIQYF. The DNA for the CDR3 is TGTGCCAGCAGCGCCCGGGATCTAGCCAAAAACATTCAGTACTTC. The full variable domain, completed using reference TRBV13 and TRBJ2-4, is AAGVIQSPRHLIKEKRETATLKCYPIPRHDTVYWYQQGPGQDPQFLISFYEKMQSDKGSIPDRFSAQQFSDYHSELNMSSLELGDSALYFCASSARDLAKNIQYFGAGTRLSVL.

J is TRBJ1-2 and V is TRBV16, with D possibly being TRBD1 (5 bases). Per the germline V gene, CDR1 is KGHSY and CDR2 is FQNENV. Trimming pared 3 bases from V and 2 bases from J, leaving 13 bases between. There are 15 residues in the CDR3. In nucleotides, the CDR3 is TGTGCCAGCAGCCATTTGAAGACAGAAAACTATGGCTACACCTTC. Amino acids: CASSHLKTENYGYTF.

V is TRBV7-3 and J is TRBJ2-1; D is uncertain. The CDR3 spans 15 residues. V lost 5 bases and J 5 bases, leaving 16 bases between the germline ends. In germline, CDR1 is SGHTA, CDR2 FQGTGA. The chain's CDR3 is CASSPTSLENNEQFF. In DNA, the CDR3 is TGTGCCAGCAGCCCAACGAGTCTAGAAAACAATGAGCAGTTCTTC.

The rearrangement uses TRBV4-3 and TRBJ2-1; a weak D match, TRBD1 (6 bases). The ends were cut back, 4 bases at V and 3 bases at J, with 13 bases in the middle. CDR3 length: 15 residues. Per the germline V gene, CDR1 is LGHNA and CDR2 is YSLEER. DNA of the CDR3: TGCGCCAGCAGCCCGCGGACAGAACTCTACAATGAGCAGTTCTTC. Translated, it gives CASSPRTELYNEQFF.

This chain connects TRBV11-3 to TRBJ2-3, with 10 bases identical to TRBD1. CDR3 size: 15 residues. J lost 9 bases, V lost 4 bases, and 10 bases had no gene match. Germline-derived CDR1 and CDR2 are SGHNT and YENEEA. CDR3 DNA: TGTGCCAGCAGCTCCCGACAGGGGGCCGTTGGGACGCAGTATTTT. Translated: CASSSRQGAVGTQYF. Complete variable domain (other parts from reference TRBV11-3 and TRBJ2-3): EAGVVQSPRYKIIEKKQPVAFWCNPISGHNTLYWYLQNLGQGPELLIRYENEEAVDDSQLPKDRFSAERLKGVDSTLKIQPAELGDSAVYLCASSSRQGAVGTQYFGPGTRLTVL.

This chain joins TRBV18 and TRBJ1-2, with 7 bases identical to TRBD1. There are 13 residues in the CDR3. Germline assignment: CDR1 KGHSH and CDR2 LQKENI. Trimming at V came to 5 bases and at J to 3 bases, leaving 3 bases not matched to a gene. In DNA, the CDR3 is TGTGCCAGCTCAGAGCAGGGGGACTATGGCTACACCTTC. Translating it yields CASSEQGDYGYTF.

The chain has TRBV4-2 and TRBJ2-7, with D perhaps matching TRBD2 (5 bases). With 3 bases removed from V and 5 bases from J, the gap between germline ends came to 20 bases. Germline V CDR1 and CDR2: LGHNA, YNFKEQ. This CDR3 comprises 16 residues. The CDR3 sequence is CASSQALGSLPDEQYV. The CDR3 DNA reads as TGTGCCAGCAGCCAGGCCCTTGGGAGCCTCCCGGACGAGCAGTACGTC.